One sample yielded the 30 T cell receptor beta chains listed below, sequenced in a study of vaccination effects on CD4 cells after COVID-19. Clones were sequenced by immunoSEQ multiplex PCR, and TCRdb holds only the in-frame ones, with some missing. The table lists about 20,000 clones, 70% to 75% of them singletons, with about 15% in the top ten. Pools of viral peptides were used by the ViraFEST assay to expand antigen-specific CD4+ T cells ahead of sequencing. A 10-day culture period preceded the isolation of CD4+ T cells. PCR showed that the person got SARS-CoV-2 infection at some point between March and December 2020. Their antigens are not known. This sample comprised CD4+ T cells from PBMCs cultured with SARS-CoV-2 spike peptides, obtained before COVID-19 vaccination. These receptors were obtained from a human donor who had a prior SARS-CoV-2 infection.

V usage is TRBV7-2 and J usage is TRBJ1-1; unclear D gene. The germline V gene has CDR1 SGHTA and CDR2 FQGNSA. This CDR3 comprises 14 residues. Trimming removed 1 base from V and 4 bases from J, with 10 bases in between. CDR3 region: CASSLDYDSTEAFF. The CDR3, as DNA: TGTGCCAGCAGCTTAGACTACGATAGCACTGAAGCTTTCTTT.

The genes are TRBV6-2 or TRBV6-3 and TRBJ2-1; no clear D. Per the germline V gene, CDR1 is MNHEY and CDR2 is SVGEGT. Trimming shortened V by 4 bases and J by 2 bases, and 6 bases separated the two germline ends. The CDR3 has 13 residues. The CDR3 region has the DNA TGTGCCAGCAGTTCCGGTCCCTACAATGAGCAGTTCTTC. Translating it yields CASSSGPYNEQFF.

J is TRBJ2-2 and V is TRBV2; unclear D gene. CDR1 and CDR2 from the germline V gene are SNHLY and FYNNEI. This CDR3 comprises 14 residues. V was pared by 4 bases and J by 1 base, with 7 bases between. CDR3 residues: CASSVQQNTGELFF. CDR3 DNA: TGTGCCAGCAGTGTACAACAGAACACCGGGGAGCTGTTTTTT.

J is TRBJ2-1 and V is TRBV20-1; D could derive from TRBD1 or TRBD2 (5 bases each). With 3 bases removed from V and 4 bases from J, the gap between germline ends came to 7 bases. The germline V gene encodes CDR1 DFQATT and CDR2 SNEGSKA (reference sequence). This CDR3 is built from 12 residues. CDR3 region: CSASEGYNEQFF. DNA of the CDR3: TGCAGTGCTAGTGAGGGGTACAATGAGCAGTTCTTC.

This clone has only one observation. This chain links TRBV15 with TRBJ2-7, with a possible D match to TRBD2 (5 bases). The CDR3 contains 15 residues. CDR1 is LNHNV, CDR2 YYDKDF, per germline (reference sequence). The germline V and J ends were trimmed by 2 bases and 5 bases, with 16 bases remaining between them. CDR3 region: CATSRSPGWADEQYF. The CDR3 region has the DNA TGTGCCACCAGCAGATCTCCGGGGTGGGCGGACGAGCAGTACTTC.

This clone has more than one count but fewer than ten. CDR3 coding DNA: TGTGCCAGTAGTCCCACAGCCACACAGGGGTCGTATTCACCCCTCCACTTT. Its translation: CASSPTATQGSYSPLHF. This chain uses TRBV19 with TRBJ1-6, with 7 bases lining up with TRBD1. The germline V gene has CDR1 LNHDA and CDR2 SQIVND (reference sequence). V shed 5 bases, J shed 8 bases, and the junction held 15 bases outside the gene matches. This CDR3 contains 17 residues.

The gene calls are TRBV5-1 and TRBJ2-3, with TRBD2 matching 14 bases. With V trimmed by 3 bases and J by 6 bases, 6 bases remained unmatched. The CDR3 has 16 residues. Germline V gives CDR1 SGHRS, CDR2 YFSETQ. The CDR3 loop reads CASSWGTSGSMDTQYF. The CDR3 DNA reads as TGCGCCAGCAGCTGGGGGACTAGCGGGAGCATGGATACGCAGTATTTT.

This chain uses TRBV5-1 with TRBJ2-3; D gene ambiguous. V was pared by 2 bases and J by 1 base, with 5 bases between. The CDR3 consists of 13 residues. Germline V CDR1 and CDR2: SGHRS, YFSETQ. The CDR3 here is CASSFRGTDTQYF. The DNA for the CDR3 is TGCGCCAGCAGCTTCCGAGGCACAGATACGCAGTATTTT.

The chain employs TRBV12-3 or TRBV12-4 and TRBJ1-5; no definite D call. Between the trimmed V and J ends, which lost 7 bases and 6 bases, there was a span of 10 bases. The CDR3 consists of 12 residues. The CDR3 protein is CASMYFGQPQHF. The CDR3 DNA sequence: TGTGCCAGCATGTATTTTGGTCAGCCCCAGCATTTT.

The chain couples TRBV7-9 to TRBJ2-3; 8 bases match TRBD2. The V segment lost 0 bases and the J segment 0 bases; nucleotides outside the gene matches: 5. The CDR3 length is 17 residues. CDR1 is SEHNR and CDR2 is FQNEAQ in the germline V gene (reference sequence). CDR3 coding DNA: TGTGCCAGCAGCTTAGCGACTAGCGCTTTGAGCACAGATACGCAGTATTTT. As protein: CASSLATSALSTDTQYF.

This clone was seen more than once but under ten times. This rearrangement joins TRBV7-3 to TRBJ1-1; 7 nucleotides match TRBD1. Trimming at V came to 5 bases and at J to 0 bases, leaving 12 bases not matched to a gene. CDR1 is SGHTA and CDR2 is FQGTGA in the germline V gene. This CDR3 region has 17 residues. This CDR3 is CASSNQLRDSMNTEAFF. In DNA, the CDR3 is TGTGCCAGCAGCAACCAGCTCCGGGACAGCATGAACACTGAAGCTTTCTTT.

The sample holds a few counts of this clone. The chain combines TRBV7-3 with TRBJ2-1, with D maybe TRBD1 (6 bases). V was shortened by 8 bases and J by 6 bases, with 11 bases between the two germline ends. Germline lookup yields CDR1 SGHTA and CDR2 FQGTGA. The CDR3 sequence is 12 residues long. CDR3 region: CASGAGANEQFF. The CDR3 DNA reads TGTGCCAGCGGGGCAGGGGCCAATGAGCAGTTCTTC.

This chain joins TRBV6-2 or TRBV6-3 and TRBJ2-5; perhaps TRBD2 as D (6 bases). Germline V gene data show CDR1 as MNHEY and CDR2 as SVGEGT. The CDR3 has 13 residues. V lost 4 bases, J lost 3 bases, and 9 bases lay in between. CDR3 in amino acids: CASSWWREETQYF. The CDR3, as DNA: TGTGCCAGCAGTTGGTGGAGGGAAGAGACCCAGTACTTC.

The chain combines TRBV4-2 with TRBJ2-1; 13 bases line up with TRBD2. The trim removed 4 bases at V and 7 bases at J, leaving 7 bases unmatched. The CDR3 consists of 16 residues. Germline CDR1 is LGHNA and CDR2 is YNFKEQ. CDR3 sequence reads: CASSRTSGGAENEQFF. The CDR3 DNA is TGTGCCAGCAGCCGAACTAGCGGGGGGGCGGAAAATGAGCAGTTCTTC.

J is TRBJ2-7 and V is TRBV5-6, with 7 bases fitting TRBD1. Germline V gives CDR1 SGHDT, CDR2 YYEEEE. With V trimmed by 0 bases and J by 2 bases, 8 bases remained unmatched. CDR3 length: 16 residues. The CDR3 loop reads CASSLGQGGIAYEQYF. The CDR3 DNA reads as TGTGCCAGCAGCTTGGGACAGGGTGGGATCGCCTACGAGCAGTACTTC.

This chain links TRBV5-4 with TRBJ2-2; 8 bases fit TRBD2. The CDR3 covers 17 residues. CDR1 and CDR2 (germline): SGHNT, YYREEE (reference sequence). V lost 4 bases and J lost 4; bases outside the gene matches: 12. CDR3 DNA: TGTGCCAGCAGCAGAGGCAGTAGCGGGGCACCCACCGGGGAGCTGTTTTTT. Protein: CASSRGSSGAPTGELFF.

This rearrangement joins TRBV30 to TRBJ1-6; tentatively, D is TRBD1 (5 bases). Germline loops: CDR1 GTSNPN, CDR2 SVGIG (reference sequence). The CDR3 totals 13 residues. V was cut by 5 bases and J by 10 bases, with 15 bases left in between. DNA of the CDR3: TGTGCCTGGGGGACGGCCGGTGGCTCACCCCTCCACTTT. It codes for CAWGTAGGSPLHF.

The CDR3 loop reads CASSLNRGNQPQHF. DNA of the CDR3: TGTGCCAGCAGCTTAAACCGGGGTAATCAGCCCCAGCATTTT. This chain links TRBV7-2 with TRBJ1-5, with unresolved D. Trimming left V 2 bases short and J 4 bases short, with 9 bases between. Germline V CDR1 and CDR2: SGHTA, FQGNSA. The CDR3 totals 14 residues.

In its sample, this clone was seen a few times. The chain is built from TRBV4-3 and TRBJ2-2; D not resolved. This CDR3 is 18 amino acids long. Deletions cut 0 bases from V and 1 base from J, with 15 bases between. Germline-derived CDR1 and CDR2 are LGHNA and YSLEER. CDR3 amino acids: CASSQEVLARLNTGELFF. The CDR3 DNA follows: TGCGCCAGCAGCCAAGAGGTATTGGCACGCCTGAACACCGGGGAGCTGTTTTTT.

The chain employs TRBV6-1 and TRBJ2-1; no reliable D call. Germline V gives CDR1 MNHNS, CDR2 SASEGT. The CDR3 contains 13 residues. The V end lost 2 bases, the J end lost 4 bases, and 6 bases lay between the germline ends. CDR3 in amino acids: CASSENRYNEQFF. The CDR3 nucleotides are TGTGCCAGCAGTGAAAATCGTTACAATGAGCAGTTCTTC.

The chain has TRBV6-1 and TRBJ1-6; no firm D call. This CDR3 is 16 amino acids long. CDR1 MNHNS and CDR2 SASEGT come from the germline V gene. Trimming took off 1 base at V and 0 bases at J, with 7 bases between the two ends. The CDR3 nucleotides read TGTGCCAGCAGTGAAGTAGAGAGCTCCTATAATTCACCCCTCCACTTT. Translated: CASSEVESSYNSPLHF.

This sequence joins TRBV15 and TRBJ1-6; D is ambiguous. The CDR3 extends over 17 amino acids. CDR1 is LNHNV, CDR2 YYDKDF, per germline (reference sequence). V was trimmed by 4 bases and J by 4 bases, leaving 17 bases between them. The CDR3 here is CATSKPKGAGYNSPLHF. The CDR3 nucleotides read TGTGCCACCAGCAAGCCGAAGGGAGCGGGATATAATTCACCCCTCCACTTT.

V is TRBV1 and J is TRBJ2-1; the table's D call TRBD2 went unverified against the DNA. TRBV1 is designated a pseudogene. CDR3 length: 17 residues. The CDR3 DNA follows: TGCACCAGCAGCCAAGCGGCTAGCGGAGACCAAAACAATGAGCAGTTCTTC. Protein sequence: CTSSQAASGDQNNEQFF.

The chain has TRBV10-3 and TRBJ2-2, with D perhaps TRBD1 or TRBD2 (5 bases each). The germline CDR1 and CDR2 sequences are ENHRY and SYGVKD. V lost 6 bases to trimming and J lost 3 bases, with 5 bases between them. CDR3 length: 12 residues. The CDR3 sequence: CAIRGDTGELFF. The CDR3 DNA reads TGTGCCATCAGGGGGGACACCGGGGAGCTGTTTTTT.

The gene calls are TRBV5-1 and TRBJ1-1; a possible D gene is TRBD1 (5 bases). V was clipped by 4 bases and J by 4 bases, with 14 bases between them. This CDR3 region has 14 residues. Germline CDR1 reads SGHRS; CDR2 reads YFSETQ. Written as DNA, the CDR3 is TGCGCCAGCAGCGGGGCTGTAGAAGGCACTGAAGCTTTCTTT. Protein product: CASSGAVEGTEAFF.

This clone was observed a single time. The CDR3 DNA is TGTGCCACCAGCAGACCGACAGGGGTGAGCAATCAGCCCCAGCATTTT. Protein product: CATSRPTGVSNQPQHF. The genes are TRBV15 and TRBJ1-5; TRBD1 aligns across 8 bases. J lost 1 base, V lost 2 bases, and 4 bases had no gene match. Germline V lookup: CDR1 LNHNV, CDR2 YYDKDF (reference sequence). The CDR3 runs 16 residues.

This chain connects TRBV7-2 to TRBJ1-2; a possible D gene is TRBD1 (6 bases). The V end was cut by 6 bases, the J end by 7 bases, with 12 bases between. CDR1 and CDR2 (germline): SGHTA, FQGNSA. The CDR3 covers 12 residues. The DNA of the CDR3 is TGTGCCAGCAGACTAGACAGGATTGGCTACACCTTC. Translating gives CASRLDRIGYTF.

This clone was found once. The rearrangement uses TRBV30 and TRBJ2-7, with D possibly matching TRBD2 (5 bases). The CDR3 consists of 13 residues. The germline V gene encodes CDR1 GTSNPN and CDR2 SVGIG (reference sequence). Trimming pared 1 base from V and 2 bases from J, leaving 9 bases between. The CDR3 nucleotides read TGTGCCTGGAGTGAGAGGGTCCCCTACGAGCAGTACTTC. Translated, it gives CAWSERVPYEQYF.

V is TRBV7-8 and J is TRBJ2-5; 11 nucleotides line up with TRBD2. CDR3 length: 15 amino acids. J gave up 4 bases and V 5 bases, and 6 bases lay outside the gene matches. Germline values: CDR1 SGHVS, CDR2 FQNEAQ. In DNA form, the CDR3 reads TGTGCCAGCAGCGCTAGCGGGAGGAGGGTAGAGACCCAGTACTTC. Its translation: CASSASGRRVETQYF.

CDR3 loop: CATSDTYEQYF. DNA for the CDR3: TGTGCCACCAGTGATACCTACGAGCAGTACTTC. V is TRBV24-1 and J is TRBJ2-7; D not resolved. Trimming cost V 3 bases and J 2 bases, with 1 base left between them. The CDR3 loop spans 11 amino acids. The germline CDR1 and CDR2 sequences are KGHDR and SFDVKD.